Listed below are T cell receptor beta chains from one sample, sequenced in a study of PD-1 blockade in classical Hodgkin lymphoma. Sequencing used immunoSEQ multiplex PCR; TCRdb keeps in-frame clones, though not all of them. This sample has some 46,000 clones, with roughly 80% found just once. The specimen was peripheral blood mononuclear cells (PBMCs), collected before the second cycle of nivolumab. The receptors shown here come from a human donor with classical Hodgkin lymphoma. Both conserved end residues are part of each CDR3. The D gene is left open where the match is weak. Size is stated for part of the rows, as once, few or many counts, or as a class when the clone is expanded.

clone size: few; J gene: TRBJ1-4; V gene: TRBV6-6; D gene: -; CDR3 DNA: TGTGCCAGCATCCCTGGAGGGACGAATGAAAAACTGTTTTTT; CDR3 protein: CASIPGGTNEKLFF
clone size: -; J gene: TRBJ2-7; V gene: TRBV18; D gene: TRBD2; CDR3 DNA: TGTGCCAGCTCACCACCAGGACTAGCGGGGGGACACGAGCAGTACTTC; CDR3 protein: CASSPPGLAGGHEQYF
clone size: few; J gene: TRBJ1-2; V gene: TRBV5-1; D gene: TRBD1; CDR3 DNA: TGCGCCAGCAGCTTGGACGGGACAGGGGCCGGTTATGGCTACACCTTC; CDR3 protein: CASSLDGTGAGYGYTF
clone size: once; J gene: TRBJ2-1; V gene: TRBV4-1; D gene: TRBD1; CDR3 DNA: TGCGCCAGCAGCCAAGATTTAAGACAGGGGTCCTACAATGAGCAGTTCTTC; CDR3 protein: CASSQDLRQGSYNEQFF
clone size: -; J gene: TRBJ2-3; V gene: TRBV6-6; D gene: TRBD2; CDR3 DNA: TGTGCCAGCAGGGACGGGGGGAGCACAGATACGCAGTATTTT; CDR3 protein: CASRDGGSTDTQYF
clone size: -; J gene: TRBJ2-3; V gene: TRBV5-6; D gene: -; CDR3 DNA: TGTGCCAGCAGCTCTTGGAATGGGGGGTATGAAGCAGATACGCAGTATTTT; CDR3 protein: CASSSWNGGYEADTQYF
clone size: -; J gene: TRBJ1-2; V gene: TRBV6-4; D gene: TRBD1; CDR3 DNA: TGTGCCAGCAGTGACTCCGGAGGGGGCAGTGGCTACACCTTC; CDR3 protein: CASSDSGGGSGYTF
clone size: -; J gene: TRBJ2-7; V gene: TRBV29-1; D gene: -; CDR3 DNA: TGCAGCGTGGGGTCAGGGTCAACCTACGAGCAGTACTTC; CDR3 protein: CSVGSGSTYEQYF
clone size: -; J gene: TRBJ1-1; V gene: TRBV29-1; D gene: -; CDR3 DNA: TGCAGCGTTGAGAAGGGGGTTCGTGAAGCTTTCTTT; CDR3 protein: CSVEKGVREAFF
clone size: -; J gene: TRBJ1-1; V gene: TRBV4-1; D gene: TRBD1; CDR3 DNA: TGCGCCAGCAGCCAAGGAGACAGGGTAGGTAGAGCTTTCTTT; CDR3 protein: CASSQGDRVGRAFF
clone size: -; J gene: TRBJ2-5; V gene: TRBV9; D gene: TRBD2; CDR3 DNA: TGTGCCAGCAGCGTAGGACTAGCGGGGTCCCAAGAGACCCAGTACTTC; CDR3 protein: CASSVGLAGSQETQYF
clone size: -; J gene: TRBJ1-5; V gene: TRBV18; D gene: TRBD1; CDR3 DNA: TGTGCCAGCTCACAACAACGGGGACAGGGGGCATCTCAGCCCCAGCATTTT; CDR3 protein: CASSQQRGQGASQPQHF
clone size: -; J gene: TRBJ2-5; V gene: TRBV30; D gene: TRBD2; CDR3 DNA: TGTGCCTGGGGCGGGGGGACCCAGTACTTC; CDR3 protein: CAWGGGTQYF
clone size: -; J gene: TRBJ1-2; V gene: TRBV28; D gene: -; CDR3 DNA: TGTGCCAGCAGTTTAATGCAGGGCTACACCTTC; CDR3 protein: CASSLMQGYTF
clone size: -; J gene: TRBJ1-5; V gene: TRBV7-2; D gene: -; CDR3 DNA: TGTGCCAGCAGCCGGGCCCTGGTGGGCCCCCAGCATTTT; CDR3 protein: CASSRALVGPQHF
clone size: -; J gene: TRBJ1-1; V gene: TRBV28; D gene: -; CDR3 DNA: TGTGCCAGCAGTTCAGCGGGGAGGGAAGCTTTCTTT; CDR3 protein: CASSSAGREAFF
clone size: -; J gene: TRBJ2-5; V gene: TRBV5-1; D gene: TRBD2; CDR3 DNA: TGCGCCAGCAGCTTGGTCGGGACTAGCGGTTCCGGGGAGACCCAGTACTTC; CDR3 protein: CASSLVGTSGSGETQYF
clone size: few; J gene: TRBJ2-3; V gene: TRBV30; D gene: TRBD2; CDR3 DNA: TGTGCCTGGAGTCTAGCGGGAGCTGATACGCAGTATTTT; CDR3 protein: CAWSLAGADTQYF
clone size: -; J gene: TRBJ2-1; V gene: TRBV30; D gene: -; CDR3 DNA: TGTGCCTGGAGTTTCCGGTCTGAGCAGTTCTTC; CDR3 protein: CAWSFRSEQFF
clone size: many; J gene: TRBJ2-3; V gene: TRBV4-3; D gene: -; CDR3 DNA: TGCGCCAGCAGCCAAGACTACCGTACAGATACGCAGTATTTT; CDR3 protein: CASSQDYRTDTQYF
clone size: -; J gene: TRBJ2-3; V gene: TRBV27; D gene: TRBD1; CDR3 DNA: TGTGCCAGCACCTGGGAGACAGGGGGCAGAAATACGCAGTATTTT; CDR3 protein: CASTWETGGRNTQYF
clone size: -; J gene: TRBJ1-4; V gene: TRBV6-1; D gene: -; CDR3 DNA: TGTGCCACTAGCAGTTTAGGACCTAATGAAAAACTGTTTTTT; CDR3 protein: CATSSLGPNEKLFF
clone size: once; J gene: TRBJ2-5; V gene: TRBV5-4; D gene: TRBD2; CDR3 DNA: TGTGCCAGCAGCCCGACCGGGGGGCAAGAGACCCAGTACTTC; CDR3 protein: CASSPTGGQETQYF
clone size: -; J gene: TRBJ1-1; V gene: TRBV10-3; D gene: -; CDR3 DNA: TGTGCCATCAGTGAGTCGTGGCAGCGAGGCACTGAAGCTTTCTTT; CDR3 protein: CAISESWQRGTEAFF
clone size: -; J gene: TRBJ1-2; V gene: TRBV4-2; D gene: -; CDR3 DNA: TGTGCCAGCAGCCAAGCAGGGCCAAACTATGGCTACACCTTC; CDR3 protein: CASSQAGPNYGYTF
clone size: -; J gene: TRBJ2-7; V gene: TRBV5-6; D gene: -; CDR3 DNA: TGTGCCAGCAGCCCGGCCGGGGGGCGGCGTGGCGAGCAGTACTTC; CDR3 protein: CASSPAGGRRGEQYF
clone size: -; J gene: TRBJ1-1; V gene: TRBV11-2; D gene: TRBD1; CDR3 DNA: TGTGCCAGCAGCCCCGCGACAGGGGTGAACACTGAAGCTTTCTTT; CDR3 protein: CASSPATGVNTEAFF
clone size: -; J gene: TRBJ2-1; V gene: TRBV27; D gene: TRBD2; CDR3 DNA: TGTGCCAGCAGTTTATACCTAGCGGGAGGTATTGAGCAGTTCTTC; CDR3 protein: CASSLYLAGGIEQFF
clone size: -; J gene: TRBJ2-7; V gene: TRBV6-5; D gene: TRBD2; CDR3 DNA: TGTGCCAGCAGACCCATAGCGGGGGGGCCCCACGAGCAGTACTTC; CDR3 protein: CASRPIAGGPHEQYF
clone size: -; J gene: TRBJ2-7; V gene: TRBV27; D gene: TRBD2; CDR3 DNA: TGTGCCAGCGGTCTAGCGGGGCCTATCTACGAGCAGTACTTC; CDR3 protein: CASGLAGPIYEQYF
clone size: -; J gene: TRBJ2-7; V gene: TRBV5-6; D gene: TRBD1; CDR3 DNA: TGTGCCAGCAGCGAGGACAGGGGTTTCCACGAGCAGTACTTC; CDR3 protein: CASSEDRGFHEQYF
clone size: -; J gene: TRBJ2-7; V gene: TRBV6-6; D gene: -; CDR3 DNA: TGTGCTAGCCGGGTGAGCTCCTACGAGCAGTACTTC; CDR3 protein: CASRVSSYEQYF
clone size: -; J gene: TRBJ1-1; V gene: TRBV7-8; D gene: -; CDR3 DNA: TGTGCCAGCAGCCTCCGCCCGGCATCGTTGAACACTGAAGCTTTCTTT; CDR3 protein: CASSLRPASLNTEAFF
clone size: -; J gene: TRBJ2-3; V gene: TRBV28; D gene: -; CDR3 DNA: TGTGCCAGCAGCCTACAGGGCACAGATACGCAGTATTTT; CDR3 protein: CASSLQGTDTQYF
clone size: once; J gene: TRBJ1-5; V gene: TRBV19; D gene: -; CDR3 DNA: TGTGCCAGCTGGAGGGGCGGGGAACAGCCCCAGCATTTT; CDR3 protein: CASWRGGEQPQHF
clone size: -; J gene: TRBJ2-1; V gene: TRBV5-1; D gene: -; CDR3 DNA: TGCGCCAGCAGCTTGGTAGGGACCTCCTACAATGAGCAGTTCTTC; CDR3 protein: CASSLVGTSYNEQFF
clone size: -; J gene: TRBJ2-1; V gene: TRBV6-1; D gene: TRBD2; CDR3 DNA: TGTGCCAGCCTAGGTAGCGGGAGGCCGGGAGATGAGCAGTTCTTC; CDR3 protein: CASLGSGRPGDEQFF
clone size: few; J gene: TRBJ1-6; V gene: TRBV28; D gene: -; CDR3 DNA: TGTGCCAGCCTCCGGGACACAGCCTATAATTCACCCCTCCACTTT; CDR3 protein: CASLRDTAYNSPLHF
clone size: -; J gene: TRBJ2-3; V gene: TRBV7-2; D gene: -; CDR3 DNA: TGTGCCAGCAGCGCGACAGGATACACAGATACGCAGTATTTT; CDR3 protein: CASSATGYTDTQYF